The clone carrying this TCR beta chain was detected a few times. The data stem from a study of blood T cells in healthy people across ages. Extractions gave at least 5.5 micrograms of total RNA per sample. A J-beta primer mix and a sample-barcoded 5' primer were used in a second PCR of roughly 6 to 11 cycles. TCRdb re-analysed the 5' RACE reads in MiXCR, keeping a single row per CDR3 protein. The data hold hundreds of thousands of distinct CDR3 sequences, with roughly a quarter observed a single time. These sequences were also reported in another study, on T cells of mothers and their children.

The clonotype comes from a boy between 2 and 10 years old in good health. The sample taken for sequencing was blood.

The CDR3 reads CASSRTETPYGYTF. The CDR3 DNA reads TGTGCCAGCAGCCGGACGGAAACTCCCTATGGCTACACCTTC. The chain couples TRBV7-8 to TRBJ1-2; no reliable D call. V shed 5 bases and J shed 4 bases, with 14 bases lying between them. Per the germline V gene, CDR1 is SGHVS and CDR2 is FQNEAQ. This CDR3 region has 14 residues.